This is a list of T cell receptor beta chains from one sample in a study of cytotoxic CD8 clonotypes in ibrutinib-treated CLL. Sequenced by immunoSEQ multiplex PCR; TCRdb stores in-frame clones only, minus some. This table holds 5,500 or so clones, more than 60% found once. Sample: PBMCs, taken before ibrutinib treatment. The receptors derive from a human donor with chronic lymphocytic leukemia. The CDR3 runs from the conserved cysteine through the conserved F or W. A D gene is named only where the DNA matches it firmly. Clone size appears in some rows only: once, few, many, or a class for an expanded clone.

len	v_gene	abundance	d_gene	j_gene	CDR3aa	CDR3nt
14	TRBV19	-	TRBD1	TRBJ1-1	CASSRPGGRTEAFF	TGTGCCAGTAGTCGGCCAGGGGGACGCACTGAAGCTTTCTTT
14	TRBV4-3	-	TRBD1	TRBJ1-2	CASSPWTGVDGYTF	TGCGCCAGCAGCCCTTGGACAGGGGTGGATGGCTACACCTTC
14	TRBV5-1	-	TRBD1	TRBJ1-1	CASSWQGGNTEAFF	TGCGCCAGCAGCTGGCAGGGGGGAAACACTGAAGCTTTCTTT
15	TRBV6-6	-	-	TRBJ1-2	CASSYPGLRGNGYTF	TGTGCCAGCAGTTACCCGGGACTCCGGGGGAATGGCTACACCTTC
16	TRBV21-1	-	-	TRBJ1-5	CATRSTGKLGNQPQHF	TGTGCCACCAGGAGTACAGGGAAGTTGGGCAATCAGCCCCAGCATTTT
14	TRBV5-5	-	TRBD2	TRBJ2-3	CASSRTSGADTQYF	TGTGCCAGCAGCCGGACTAGCGGAGCAGATACGCAGTATTTT
18	TRBV7-9	-	-	TRBJ1-1	CASSLRRAGSPMNTEAFF	TGTGCCAGCAGCTTAAGGAGGGCAGGGAGTCCGATGAACACTGAAGCTTTCTTT
14	TRBV6-5	few	TRBD1	TRBJ2-2	CASSATGDPGELFF	TGTGCCAGCAGTGCAACAGGGGACCCCGGGGAGCTGTTTTTT
12	TRBV2	few	-	TRBJ1-2	CASKDGYYGYTF	TGTGCCAGCAAGGACGGGTACTATGGCTACACCTTC
12	TRBV6-5	once	-	TRBJ1-2	CASSYSGANTTF	TGTGCCAGCAGTTACTCCGGCGCAAACACTACCTTC